This entry lists 10 T cell receptor beta chains sequenced from one sample in a study of shared clonotypes between healthy human individuals (dated by TCRdb to the early 2020s). To prepare the library, the immunoSEQ multiplex PCR assay was applied. The source is immuneACCESS, and TCRdb retained only in-frame sequences with V and J called. Part of the clones is not carried over; for the studies checked, unresolved V genes explain less than half of this, and the remainder is unexplained. This sample lists 2 million to 3 million clones; 93% were detected once. Clones ranked in the top ten supply 0.36% of the sample. Source material: naive CD4+ T cells from PBMCs. Interpreted using the paper, the cell subset or site label stands for: CD45RA+ positively selected. All receptors derive from a young man in good health. Some clones in this sample may be carry-over from other donors' samples.

V and J are TRBV6-6 and TRBJ2-6; D possibly corresponds to TRBD1 (5 bases). Germline CDR1 and CDR2: MNHNY and SVGAGI (reference sequence). Trimming shortened V by 8 bases and J by 2 bases, and 16 bases separated the two germline ends. The CDR3 loop spans 16 amino acids. The CDR3 protein is CASSPGYPPGANVLTF. The CDR3 nucleotides read TGTGCCAGCTCCCCAGGGTACCCGCCTGGGGCCAACGTCCTGACTTTC.

This CDR3 reads CAISEDSALGNYSNQPQHF. CDR3 sequence (DNA): TGTGCCATCAGTGAGGACAGCGCCCTGGGGAATTATAGCAATCAGCCCCAGCATTTT. This sequence joins TRBV10-3 and TRBJ1-5; possibly TRBD1 for D (5 bases). Trimming pared 2 bases from V and 0 bases from J, leaving 20 bases between. This CDR3 is 19 amino acids long. Germline loops: CDR1 ENHRY, CDR2 SYGVKD.

The chain joins TRBV13 to TRBJ2-1; 10 nucleotides align to TRBD2. V dropped 4 bases and J dropped 1; count of bases not matched to a gene: 4. The CDR3 is made up of 16 amino acids. Per germline, CDR1 PRHDT and CDR2 FYEKMQ (reference sequence). The CDR3 loop is CASSWRLAGSYNEQFF. Written as DNA, the CDR3 is TGTGCCAGCAGCTGGAGACTAGCGGGTTCCTACAATGAGCAGTTCTTC. Complete variable domain (other parts from reference TRBV13 and TRBJ2-1): AAGVIQSPRHLIKEKRETATLKCYPIPRHDTVYWYQQGPGQDPQFLISFYEKMQSDKGSIPDRFSAQQFSDYHSELNMSSLELGDSALYFCASSWRLAGSYNEQFFGPGTRLTVL.

J is TRBJ2-1 and V is TRBV7-9; 13 nucleotides line up with TRBD2. The germline V gene encodes CDR1 SEHNR and CDR2 FQNEAQ (reference sequence). Germline trimming cut 5 bases from V and 4 bases from J; bases unmatched to any gene: 5. The CDR3 extends over 16 amino acids. CDR3 amino acids: CASSISTSGRYNEQFF. The CDR3, as DNA: TGTGCCAGCAGCATCTCGACTAGCGGGAGGTACAATGAGCAGTTCTTC.

The CDR3 sequence: CASSTTGRSEAFF. CDR3 nucleotide sequence: TGTGCCAGCAGCACAACAGGGCGGTCTGAAGCTTTCTTT. The J gene is TRBJ1-1, the V gene TRBV27; maybe TRBD1 (6 bases). The CDR3 is 13 amino acids. Trimming stripped 6 bases from V and 6 bases from J, with 14 bases between. Looked up from germline, CDR1 is MNHEY and CDR2 is SMNVEV (reference sequence).

A word on this clone: One end of the junction does not line up with germline, which may come from a read error. The gene calls are TRBV5-6 and TRBJ2-7, with 9 bases identical to TRBD1. This CDR3 is 16 amino acids long. Germline V gene lookup returns CDR1 SGHDT and CDR2 YYEEEE. The CDR3 is CTSSLTPGQGSGEQYF. The CDR3 coding sequence is TGTACCAGCAGCTTAACTCCGGGACAGGGTTCAGGCGAGCAGTACTTC.

This clone showed up just once. V gene TRBV9 combines with J gene TRBJ2-3; D perhaps matches TRBD2 (5 bases). V was clipped by 1 base and J by 2 bases, with 11 bases between them. This CDR3 has 15 amino acids. Germline V gives CDR1 SGDLS, CDR2 YYNGEE. Here the CDR3 reads CASSVLSGYTDTQYF. The CDR3 DNA is TGTGCCAGCAGCGTATTGAGCGGATACACAGATACGCAGTATTTT.

The genes are TRBV2 and TRBJ2-2; 7 bases map to TRBD1. This CDR3 contains 15 residues. With 5 bases clipped from V and 4 bases from J, the junction kept 7 bases outside the gene matches. Germline loops: CDR1 SNHLY, CDR2 FYNNEI. The CDR3 DNA is TGTGCCAGCAGTCAGGGGGAACTGAGCACCGGGGAGCTGTTTTTT. Residues: CASSQGELSTGELFF. The variable domain in full, completed from reference TRBV2 and TRBJ2-2, reads EPEVTQTPSHQVTQMGQEVILRCVPISNHLYFYWYRQILGQKVEFLVSFYNNEISEKSEIFDDQFSVERPDGSNFTLKIRSTKLEDSAMYFCASSQGELSTGELFFGEGSRLTVL.

The rearrangement links TRBV25-1 to TRBJ1-6; D gene ambiguous. V was clipped by 6 bases and J by 2 bases, with 5 bases between them. Looked up from germline, CDR1 is MGHDK and CDR2 is SYGVNS. CDR3 length: 13 residues. This CDR3 is CASRGTYNSPLHF. The DNA of the CDR3 is TGTGCCAGCAGGGGAACCTATAATTCACCCCTCCACTTT.

The genes are TRBV4-1 and TRBJ2-7; D not resolved. The germline V gene has CDR1 MGHRA and CDR2 YSYEKL. This CDR3 comprises 15 residues. V lost 1 base, J lost 0 bases, and 10 bases lay in between. The DNA for the CDR3 is TGCGCCAGCAGCCAAGGTGGACGGAGCTCCTACGAGCAGTACTTC. This encodes CASSQGGRSSYEQYF.